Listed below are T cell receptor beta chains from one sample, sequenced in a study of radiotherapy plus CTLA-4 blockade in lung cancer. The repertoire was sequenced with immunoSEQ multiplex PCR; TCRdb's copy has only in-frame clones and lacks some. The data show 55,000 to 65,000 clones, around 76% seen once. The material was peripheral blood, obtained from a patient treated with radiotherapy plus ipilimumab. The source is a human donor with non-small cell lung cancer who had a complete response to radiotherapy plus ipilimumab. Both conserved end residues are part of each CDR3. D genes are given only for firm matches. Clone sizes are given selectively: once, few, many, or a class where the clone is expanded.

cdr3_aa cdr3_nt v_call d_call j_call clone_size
CASSSGTDNSPLHF TGTGCCAGCAGCTCCGGGACAGATAATTCACCCCTCCACTTT TRBV7-3 TRBD1 TRBJ1-6 .
CASSWGLIGTGIGNEQFF TGTGCCAGCAGCTGGGGGTTAATAGGGACAGGGATCGGCAATGAGCAGTTCTTC TRBV7-9 TRBD1 TRBJ2-1 .
CASSVGTPSYEQYF TGTGCCAGCAGTGTCGGGACTCCCTCCTACGAGCAGTACTTC TRBV6-1 . TRBJ2-7 .
CASSLTGQRRYNEQFF TGTGCCAGCAGCTTAACGGGACAGCGACGATACAATGAGCAGTTCTTC TRBV7-2 TRBD1 TRBJ2-1 .
CASSIWGGTEAFF TGTGCCAGTAGTATCTGGGGGGGCACTGAAGCTTTCTTT TRBV19 . TRBJ1-1 once
CASSPTRSSYNEQFF TGTGCCAGCAGCCCTACTAGGAGCTCCTACAATGAGCAGTTCTTC TRBV5-4 . TRBJ2-1 .
CASRLSGTGGWGNSPLHF TGTGCCAGCCGATTATCCGGGACAGGGGGCTGGGGTAATTCACCCCTCCACTTT TRBV27 TRBD1 TRBJ1-6 .
CASSHPPGLAGMGNEQFF TGCGCCAGCAGCCATCCTCCGGGACTAGCGGGAATGGGCAATGAGCAGTTCTTC TRBV4-1 TRBD2 TRBJ2-1 .
CASSRTATDTQYF TGCGCCAGCAGCCGGACAGCCACAGATACGCAGTATTTT TRBV5-1 . TRBJ2-3 few
CASSLGGPLTDTQYF TGTGCCAGCAGTTTGGGCGGGCCTCTGACAGATACGCAGTATTTT TRBV28 . TRBJ2-3 .
CASSFHGGPLTTEAFF TGTGCCAGCAGCTTCCATGGTGGGCCCCTAACCACTGAAGCTTTCTTT TRBV7-8 . TRBJ1-1 once
CASSYGTSGTYEQYF TGTGCCAGCAGTTACGGGACTAGCGGGACCTACGAGCAGTACTTC TRBV6-5 TRBD2 TRBJ2-7 .
CASSEATPRGTEAFF TGTGCCAGCAGTGAAGCAACCCCCAGGGGCACTGAAGCTTTCTTT TRBV2 . TRBJ1-1 .
CASSLWASGNLRETQYF TGCGCCAGCAGCTTGTGGGCTAGCGGGAACCTACGGGAGACCCAGTACTTC TRBV5-1 TRBD2 TRBJ2-5 .
CASSLVRGGYTF TGTGCCAGCAGCTTAGTGCGGGGTGGCTACACCTTC TRBV11-2 . TRBJ1-2 .
CAISESGGLAHGELFF TGTGCCATCAGTGAGTCGGGGGGACTAGCCCACGGGGAGCTGTTTTTT TRBV10-3 TRBD2 TRBJ2-2 many
CASSESHLDQPQHF TGCGCCAGCAGCGAGAGCCACCTGGATCAGCCCCAGCATTTT TRBV10-2 . TRBJ1-5 few
CASSLLSTTGTQYF TGTGCCAGCAGTTTACTGTCGACTACCGGCACCCAGTACTTC TRBV27 . TRBJ2-5 once
CASSPRGSNQPQHF TGTGCCAGCAGCCCCAGGGGTAGCAATCAGCCCCAGCATTTT TRBV6-1 . TRBJ1-5 .
CASSQVGTGVQETQYF TGTGCCAGCAGCCAAGTAGGGACAGGGGTTCAAGAGACCCAGTACTTC TRBV14 TRBD1 TRBJ2-5 .
CSGGGETQYF TGCAGCGGAGGAGGGGAGACCCAGTACTTC TRBV29-1 . TRBJ2-5 .
CASSLWTGSYEQYF TGTGCCAGCAGTTTGTGGACAGGCTCCTACGAGCAGTACTTC TRBV27 TRBD1 TRBJ2-7 .
CASSTAGFNAGELFF TGTGCCAGTAGTACGGCGGGGTTTAACGCTGGGGAGCTGTTTTTT TRBV19 . TRBJ2-2 .
CASKDAGGYPGGQPQHF TGTGCCTCGAAGGACGCAGGGGGCTACCCCGGGGGTCAGCCCCAGCATTTT TRBV10-3 TRBD1 TRBJ1-5 .
CASSPARDREINEQFF TGCGCCAGCAGCCCCGCCCGGGACAGGGAAATCAATGAGCAGTTCTTC TRBV4-3 TRBD1 TRBJ2-1 .
CASSFGDSVKGELFF TGTGCCAGCAGCTTCGGGGACAGTGTAAAAGGGGAGCTGTTTTTT TRBV7-9 TRBD1 TRBJ2-2 .
CASSSGFGNTIYF TGTGCCAGCAGCTCAGGGTTTGGAAACACCATATATTTT TRBV7-7 . TRBJ1-3 few
CASNGLAGPQETQYF TGTGCCAGCAACGGACTAGCGGGGCCACAAGAGACCCAGTACTTC TRBV2 TRBD2 TRBJ2-5 .
CATSAGGASGANVLTF TGTGCCACCAGCGCAGGGGGCGCTTCTGGGGCCAACGTCCTGACTTTC TRBV15 TRBD1 TRBJ2-6 once
CASRGGGRLLTGELFF TGTGCCAGCAGGGGAGGGGGTCGGCTGTTGACCGGGGAGCTGTTTTTT TRBV28 . TRBJ2-2 .
CASSLVGTSGGSGELFF TGTGCCAGCAGCTTAGTGGGGACTAGCGGGGGGAGCGGGGAGCTGTTTTTT TRBV7-2 TRBD2 TRBJ2-2 .
CASSSKRFGNEKLFF TGTGCCAGCAGCAGCAAGCGGTTCGGGAATGAAAAACTGTTTTTT TRBV7-8 . TRBJ1-4 once
CAWRVAGAKDTQYF TGTGCCTGGAGAGTAGCGGGGGCCAAAGATACGCAGTATTTT TRBV30 TRBD2 TRBJ2-3 .
CASSISRAATEAFF TGTGCCAGTAGTATTTCTAGAGCGGCCACTGAAGCTTTCTTT TRBV19 . TRBJ1-1 .
CASSPGGLRYEQYF TGTGCCAGCAGCCCGGGGGGACTACGGTACGAGCAGTACTTC TRBV5-4 TRBD2 TRBJ2-7 once
CASSPGRGVDYGYTF TGTGCCAGCAGCCCCGGCAGGGGAGTCGACTATGGCTACACCTTC TRBV7-2 . TRBJ1-2 few
CASSIRQTNEKLFF TGTGCCAGTAGTATCCGACAGACAAATGAAAAACTGTTTTTT TRBV19 . TRBJ1-4 .
CASSRTGVPNQPQHF TGTGCCAGCAGTCGGACAGGGGTGCCCAATCAGCCCCAGCATTTT TRBV28 TRBD1 TRBJ1-5 .
CASSLYPRVETQYF TGTGCCAGCAGCTTGTACCCTCGGGTGGAGACCCAGTACTTC TRBV5-6 . TRBJ2-5 .
CASRPSGRAADTQYF TGCGCCAGCAGGCCTAGCGGGAGAGCCGCAGATACGCAGTATTTT TRBV10-2 TRBD2 TRBJ2-3 .
CASSLPGSSYEQYF TGTGCCAGCAGTTTGCCGGGGAGCTCCTACGAGCAGTACTTC TRBV28 . TRBJ2-7 .
CASSLEGVSNQPQHF TGCGCCAGCAGCTTGGAAGGGGTTTCCAATCAGCCCCAGCATTTT TRBV5-1 . TRBJ1-5 few
CASSQGGGEAFF TGTGCCAGTAGCCAGGGAGGGGGTGAAGCTTTCTTT TRBV19 . TRBJ1-1 medium-sized
CASSGQGAIYEKLFF TGTGCCAGCAGTGGACAGGGGGCTATTTATGAAAAACTGTTTTTT TRBV25-1 TRBD1 TRBJ1-4 .
CASSLGTGGGYEQYF TGCGCCAGCAGCCTTGGGACAGGGGGCGGCTACGAGCAGTACTTC TRBV5-1 TRBD1 TRBJ2-7 .
CASSLLSTGEQFF TGTGCCAGCAGCTTACTATCTACGGGGGAGCAGTTCTTC TRBV7-9 . TRBJ2-1 .
CASRDHSSGGYNEQFF TGTGCCAGCAGAGACCACTCTAGCGGCGGTTACAATGAGCAGTTCTTC TRBV6-6 TRBD2 TRBJ2-1 .
CASSVQRGAQETQYF TGTGCCAGCAGCGTACAGCGGGGGGCACAAGAGACCCAGTACTTC TRBV7-6 TRBD2 TRBJ2-5 .